This T cell receptor (beta chain) was profiled in a study of metastatic and nonmetastatic thyroid tumors. Turning to the study itself: A comparison of repertoires was made across blood and tumor or nodule tissue from malignant and benign thyroid patients.

Thyroid surgery was preceded by no treatment in any patient. Per the original data handling: The study took CDR3 differences across clinicopathological groups and made a distant-metastasis classifier for papillary thyroid cancer from them. TCRdb recomputed clones from the PCR reads via MiXCR. Clone size and V and J calls follow TCRdb, not the original study. Among over 8,500 clones listed, less than 30% were seen once. By proportion, this clone is medium-sized. Its antigen is still unknown. General study findings and limits: Patients with malignant thyroid tumors reportedly had significantly higher TCR beta diversity than those with benign nodules, in blood and tumor.

The receptor's source is a female donor with papillary thyroid cancer or a benign thyroid nodule (not recorded which). Some clones in this sample may be carry-over from other donors' samples. Sequenced: tumor tissue.

The CDR3 reads CASSFRAGCYEQYF. In DNA, the CDR3 is TGTGCCAGCAGTTTCAGAGCGGGATGCTACGAGCAGTACTTC. The V and J genes are TRBV27 and TRBJ2-7, with 7 bases lining up with TRBD2. The CDR3 is 14 amino acids. After removal of 3 bases from V and 3 bases from J, the junction contained 5 bases not matched to a gene. Germline CDR1 and CDR2: MNHEY and SMNVEV (reference sequence).